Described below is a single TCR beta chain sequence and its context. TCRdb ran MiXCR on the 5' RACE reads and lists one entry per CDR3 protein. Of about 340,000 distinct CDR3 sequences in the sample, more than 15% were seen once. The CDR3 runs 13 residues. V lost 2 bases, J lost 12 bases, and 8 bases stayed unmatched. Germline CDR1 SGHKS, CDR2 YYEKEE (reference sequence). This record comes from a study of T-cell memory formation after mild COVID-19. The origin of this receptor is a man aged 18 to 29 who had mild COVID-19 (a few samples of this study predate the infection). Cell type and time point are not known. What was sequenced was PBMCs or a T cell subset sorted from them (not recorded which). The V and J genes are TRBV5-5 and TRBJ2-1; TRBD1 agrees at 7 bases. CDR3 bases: TGTGCCAGCAGCTTTACCACAGGGGACGGGCAGTTCTTC. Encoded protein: CASSFTTGDGQFF.